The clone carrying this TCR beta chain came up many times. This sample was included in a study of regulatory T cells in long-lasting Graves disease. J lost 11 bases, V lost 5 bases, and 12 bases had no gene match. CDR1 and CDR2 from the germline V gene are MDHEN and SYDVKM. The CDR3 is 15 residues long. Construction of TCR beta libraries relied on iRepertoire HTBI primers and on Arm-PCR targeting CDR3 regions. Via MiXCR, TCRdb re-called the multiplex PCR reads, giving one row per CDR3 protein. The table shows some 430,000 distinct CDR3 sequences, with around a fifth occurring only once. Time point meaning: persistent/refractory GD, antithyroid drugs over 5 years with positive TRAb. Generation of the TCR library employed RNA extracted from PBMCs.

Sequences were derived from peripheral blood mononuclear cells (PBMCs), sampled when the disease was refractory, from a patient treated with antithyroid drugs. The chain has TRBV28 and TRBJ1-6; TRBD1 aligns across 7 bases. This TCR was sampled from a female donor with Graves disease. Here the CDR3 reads CASSPIQGELTPLHF. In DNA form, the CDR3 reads TGTGCCAGCAGTCCCATCCAGGGGGAATTAACACCCCTCCACTTT.